This entry features one TCR beta chain sequence. This sample was included in a study of blood T cell repertoires in COVID-19. V was cut by 5 bases and J by 2 bases, with 10 bases left in between. CDR1 and CDR2 (germline): PRHDT, FYEKMQ (reference sequence). The CDR3 has 14 residues. Generated by immunoSEQ multiplex PCR, the TCRdb table keeps only in-frame clones and is missing some. The sample holds 250,000 to 350,000 clones; 80% to 85% are singletons and the top ten take more than 15%. V is TRBV13 and J is TRBJ2-4; possible D gene TRBD2, 5 bases. This TCR derives from an older person with COVID-19, enrolled during active disease. Material: peripheral blood. This CDR3 reads CASSAREPKNIQYF. CDR3 nucleotides: TGTGCCAGCAGCGCACGGGAACCCAAAAACATTCAGTACTTC.